These 28 T cell receptor beta chains were all obtained from the same sample, sequenced in a study of HIV-infected patients and healthy controls. Via MiXCR, TCRdb re-called the 5' RACE reads, giving one row per CDR3 protein. The sample includes over 55,000 distinct CDR3 sequences, about 16% of them seen just once. Source material: CD4+ T cells from blood. These receptors all stem from a human donor in good health.

The table lists this clonotype with many counts. The J gene is TRBJ1-1, the V gene TRBV11-2, with D possibly matching TRBD1 (6 bases). Trimming stripped 4 bases from V and 0 bases from J, with 12 bases between. The length of the CDR3 is 15 residues. CDR1 is SGHAT and CDR2 is FQNNGV in the germline V gene. CDR3 in amino acids: CASSSQSGVNTEAFF. CDR3 nucleotide sequence: TGTGCCAGCAGCTCCCAATCAGGGGTGAACACTGAAGCTTTCTTT.

This clonotype showed up many times. The rearrangement uses TRBV12-3 or TRBV12-4 and TRBJ2-3, with TRBD2 as a possible D gene (5 bases). The CDR3 extends over 13 amino acids. Deletions cut 5 bases from V and 2 bases from J, with 8 bases between. CDR3 DNA: TGTGCCAGCAGTAAGGGAGTCACAGATACGCAGTATTTT. As protein: CASSKGVTDTQYF.

This clonotype was detected only a few times. The V call is TRBV7-8, the J call TRBJ1-1, with a weak D call TRBD1 (6 bases). V was clipped by 5 bases and J by 7 bases, with 20 bases between them. Germline assignment: CDR1 SGHVS and CDR2 FQNEAQ. This CDR3 contains 15 residues. This CDR3 reads CASSLIIGGGGEAFF. CDR3 nucleotide sequence: TGTGCCAGCAGCCTAATTATAGGTGGAGGGGGTGAAGCTTTCTTT.

The V and J genes are TRBV14 and TRBJ2-3; 7 nucleotides line up with TRBD1. Trimming removed 0 bases from V and 2 bases from J; junction bases left unmatched: 17. CDR3 length: 20 amino acids. The germline gives CDR1 SGHDN, CDR2 FVKESK. As DNA, the CDR3 is TGTGCCAGCAGCCAAGATCTGTCCCCCCTCGGGACAGATTACACAGATACGCAGTATTTT. It yields the protein CASSQDLSPLGTDYTDTQYF.

This clonotype was counted ten times or more. V gene TRBV5-1 combines with J gene TRBJ1-6, with D possibly matching TRBD1 (5 bases). V was pared by 4 bases and J by 9 bases, with 17 bases between. Germline V lookup: CDR1 SGHRS, CDR2 YFSETQ. The CDR3 contains 15 residues. As DNA, the CDR3 is TGCGCCAGCAGCCCGGCGGTCAGGGATGGTTCACCCCTCCACTTT. It translates to CASSPAVRDGSPLHF.

This clonotype showed up just a few times. The rearrangement uses TRBV28 and TRBJ1-3; a possible D gene is TRBD1 (5 bases). Between the trimmed V and J ends, which lost 6 bases and 1 base, there was a span of 13 bases. This CDR3 region has 15 residues. Looked up from germline, CDR1 is MDHEN and CDR2 is SYDVKM. DNA for the CDR3: TGTGCCAGCAGACTAAGAGGGGCATCTGGAAACACCATATATTTT. This codes for CASRLRGASGNTIYF.

This clonotype was detected once. The J gene is TRBJ1-5, the V gene TRBV19; the D gene is possibly TRBD1 (6 bases). Germline V CDR1 and CDR2: LNHDA, SQIVND (reference sequence). This CDR3 is 14 amino acids long. Trimming removed 10 bases from V and 0 bases from J, with 13 bases in between. Written as DNA, the CDR3 is TGTGCCACCCAGGACAGCCTTAGCAATCAGCCCCAGCATTTT. Protein product: CATQDSLSNQPQHF.

CDR3 amino acids: CASSPLRVMAGELFF. CDR3 nucleotides: TGTGCCAGCAGTCCACTACGAGTAATGGCCGGGGAGCTGTTTTTT. The chain carries TRBV6-5 and TRBJ2-2; D remains ambiguous. Germline V lookup: CDR1 MNHEY, CDR2 SVGAGI. CDR3 length: 15 amino acids. Trimming pared 5 bases from V and 6 bases from J, leaving 16 bases between.

This clonotype was seen only a few times. This sequence joins TRBV28 and TRBJ2-5; TRBD1 or TRBD2 may be the D gene (6 bases each). This CDR3 is built from 16 residues. Between the trimmed V and J ends, which lost 5 bases and 1 base, there was a span of 17 bases. Germline V lookup: CDR1 MDHEN, CDR2 SYDVKM. The CDR3: CASSTPSRGGQETQYF. CDR3 in DNA: TGTGCCAGCAGTACCCCCAGCAGGGGAGGCCAAGAGACCCAGTACTTC.

A remark on this clonotype: A read error is likely, as this CDR3 ends without the conserved phenylalanine or tryptophan. This chain joins TRBV11-2 and TRBJ2-3, with 7 bases matching TRBD1. There are 14 residues in the CDR3. CDR1 and CDR2 (germline): SGHAT, FQNNGV. V gave up 5 bases and J gave up 2 bases; unmatched junction bases: 4. CDR3: CASSRGTATDTQYS. The DNA of the CDR3 is TGTGCCAGCAGCCGTGGGACAGCCACAGATACGCAGTATTCT.

For this clonotype: Since no conserved phenylalanine or tryptophan closes the CDR3, a read error is the likely cause. Because the CDR3's place on the DNA is in doubt, the DNA is left out and the CDR3 is given as listed by TCRdb. V gene TRBV20-1 combines with J gene TRBJ2-7; the table calls TRBD2, which could not be checked here. The germline CDR1 and CDR2 sequences are DFQATT and SNEGSKA (reference sequence). The CDR3 sequence runs 11 residues, both termini included. CDR3 amino acids: CTSPGTSGAGL.

At least ten counts were recorded for this clonotype. The genes are TRBV6-1 and TRBJ2-7; D is perhaps TRBD2 (6 bases). Germline CDR1 is MNHNS and CDR2 is SASEGT. The CDR3 length is 13 residues. The ends were cut back, 6 bases at V and 3 bases at J, with 12 bases in the middle. The CDR3 DNA sequence: TGTGCCAGCAGATCGGGACTGATCTACGAGCAGTACTTC. Translation: CASRSGLIYEQYF.

This clonotype was counted between two and nine times. This rearrangement joins TRBV5-4 to TRBJ1-5; D is unclear. V shed 4 bases and J shed 5 bases, with 10 bases lying between them. This CDR3 region has 13 residues. The germline gives CDR1 SGHNT, CDR2 YYREEE (reference sequence). The CDR3 is CASSAGMDQPQHF. The CDR3 DNA reads TGTGCCAGCAGCGCGGGGATGGATCAGCCCCAGCATTTT.

The chain joins TRBV6-2 or TRBV6-3 to TRBJ2-5; D ambiguous. CDR1 and CDR2 from the germline V gene are MNHEY and SVGEGT. Trimming shortened V by 5 bases and J by 9 bases, and 19 bases separated the two germline ends. The CDR3 is made up of 14 amino acids. This chain's CDR3 is CASSNRLSGIAQYF. DNA for the CDR3: TGTGCCAGCAGTAATCGGCTAAGTGGGATCGCCCAGTACTTC.

The sample holds many counts of this clonotype. The rearrangement uses TRBV7-2 and TRBJ1-1, with D unresolved. V was shortened by 4 bases and J by 8 bases, with 14 bases between the two germline ends. Per the germline V gene, CDR1 is SGHTA and CDR2 is FQGNSA. CDR3 length: 13 amino acids. CDR3: CASSSPTWVEAFF. CDR3 nucleotides: TGTGCCAGCAGCTCACCTACGTGGGTGGAAGCTTTCTTT.

This sequence joins TRBV12-3 or TRBV12-4 and TRBJ2-3, with TRBD2 as a possible D gene (7 bases). V shed 7 bases and J shed 2 bases, with 10 bases lying between them. The CDR3 is 13 residues long. The CDR3 DNA reads TGTGCCAGCATGGCGGGGGCCACAGATACGCAGTATTTT. This codes for CASMAGATDTQYF.

This clonotype was detected only a few times. The chain has TRBV7-2 and TRBJ2-5, with 13 bases fitting TRBD2. The V gene's germline CDR1 is SGHTA and CDR2 FQGNSA. The J segment lost 9 bases and the V segment lost 5 bases, leaving 18 bases of the junction unmatched. The length of the CDR3 is 18 residues. CDR3 sequence reads: CASSRGLAGATPGSAQYF. CDR3 nucleotides: TGTGCCAGCAGCCGCGGACTAGCGGGGGCAACCCCGGGTAGTGCCCAGTACTTC. Combining the CDR3 with reference TRBV7-2 and TRBJ2-5 gives the whole variable domain GAGVSQSPSNKVTEKGKDVELRCDPISGHTALYWYRQSLGQGLEFLIYFQGNSAPDKSGLPSDRFSAERTGGSVSTLTIQRTQQEDSAVYLCASSRGLAGATPGSAQYFGPGTRLLVL.

CDR3 in amino acids: CASSSTGGANEKLFF. CDR3 DNA sequence: TGTGCCAGCAGTTCCACAGGGGGCGCGAATGAAAAACTGTTTTTT. J is TRBJ1-4 and V is TRBV28, with 9 positions matching TRBD1. The CDR3 is 15 amino acids. From germline, CDR1 is MDHEN and CDR2 SYDVKM. Germline trimming cut 4 bases from V and 5 bases from J; bases unmatched to any gene: 5.

The V and J genes are TRBV12-3 or TRBV12-4 and TRBJ2-2, with TRBD1 identical over 8 bases. The CDR3 has 14 residues. Trimming took 6 bases from V and 4 from J; bases not matched to a gene: 4. The chain's CDR3 is CASRRQGTTGELFF. Written as DNA, the CDR3 is TGTGCCAGCAGGAGACAGGGGACCACCGGGGAGCTGTTTTTT.

The chain has TRBV30 and TRBJ1-5, with TRBD1 as a possible D gene (5 bases). Germline CDR1 GTSNPN, CDR2 SVGIG (reference sequence). This CDR3 spans 13 amino acids. V lost 3 bases and J 4 bases, leaving 10 bases between the germline ends. The CDR3 here is CAWSEGRNQPQHF. CDR3 DNA: TGTGCCTGGAGCGAGGGACGGAATCAGCCCCAGCATTTT.

The chain couples TRBV7-2 to TRBJ1-5; D might be TRBD1 (6 bases). V shed 4 bases and J shed 6 bases, with 16 bases lying between them. There are 15 residues in the CDR3. From germline, CDR1 is SGHTA and CDR2 FQGNSA. The CDR3 sequence: CASSSGGPRSQPQHF. In DNA form, the CDR3 reads TGTGCCAGCAGCTCCGGGGGCCCACGGAGTCAGCCCCAGCATTTT.

This clonotype was detected only a few times. This sequence joins TRBV7-2 and TRBJ2-3; D gene unclear. V lost 1 base to trimming and J lost 3 bases, with 14 bases between them. The length of the CDR3 is 16 residues. The germline gives CDR1 SGHTA, CDR2 FQGNSA. CDR3 nucleotide sequence: TGTGCCAGCAGCTTAGATCGTTCTTCCGGGACAGATACGCAGTATTTT. Its protein is CASSLDRSSGTDTQYF.

Points on this clonotype: A much larger clone lies one base from this, so it may be a read error. This chain uses TRBV6-5 with TRBJ1-4, with TRBD1 matching 7 bases. Germline V gives CDR1 MNHEY, CDR2 SVGAGI. This CDR3 is built from 14 residues. This CDR3 reads CASRRGPTNEKLIF. In DNA form, the CDR3 reads TGTGCCAGCAGGAGGGGGCCAACTAATGAAAAACTGATTTTT.

This clonotype was picked up many times. CDR3 sequence reads: CSARANLGGNQPQHF. The CDR3 DNA sequence: TGCAGTGCTAGAGCAAATCTGGGAGGCAATCAGCCCCAGCATTTT. J is TRBJ1-5 and V is TRBV20-1; D is ambiguous. Looked up from germline, CDR1 is DFQATT and CDR2 is SNEGSKA (reference sequence). CDR3 length equals 15 residues. Trimming stripped 1 base from V and 2 bases from J, with 12 bases between.

This clonotype was seen repeatedly, ten times or more. The chain is built from TRBV15 and TRBJ2-1; 7 nucleotides match TRBD2. With V trimmed by 6 bases and J by 2 bases, 7 bases remained unmatched. Germline V lookup: CDR1 LNHNV, CDR2 YYDKDF (reference sequence). The CDR3 is 15 amino acids. The CDR3 nucleotides read TGTGCCACCAGTCCTAGCGGTCGAACCTACAATGAGCAGTTCTTC. It translates to CATSPSGRTYNEQFF. Supplemented by reference TRBV15 and TRBJ2-1, the full variable domain reads DAMVIQNPRYQVTQFGKPVTLSCSQTLNHNVMYWYQQKSSQAPKLLFHYYDKDFNNEADTPDNFQSRRPNTSFCFLDIRSPGLGDTAMYLCATSPSGRTYNEQFFGPGTRLTVL.

The chain recombines TRBV30 with TRBJ1-1; D is uncertain. CDR1 is GTSNPN and CDR2 is SVGIG in the germline V gene (reference sequence). V lost 0 bases and J lost 1, with 6 bases in between. The CDR3 runs to 13 residues. The CDR3 DNA sequence: TGTGCCTGGAGTGTAACAGAGAACACTGAAGCTTTCTTT. It is translated as CAWSVTENTEAFF. The full variable domain, with the rest looked up from reference TRBV30 and TRBJ1-1, is SQTIHQWPATLVQPVGSPLSLECTVEGTSNPNLYWYRQAAGRGLQLLFYSVGIGQISSEVPQNLSASRPQDRQFILSSKKLLLSDSGFYLCAWSVTENTEAFFGQGTRLTVV.

This clonotype was detected only a few times. The chain joins TRBV4-3 to TRBJ2-5, with TRBD2 matching over 10 bases. Per germline, CDR1 LGHNA and CDR2 YSLEER. The CDR3 loop spans 19 amino acids. Trimming cost V 0 bases and J 4 bases; bases outside gene matches: 14. In nucleotides, the CDR3 is TGCGCCAGCAGCCAAGATCAGAAAGACGTATGGACTAGCGGAGAGACCCAGTACTTC. Amino acids: CASSQDQKDVWTSGETQYF.

The V call is TRBV6-2 or TRBV6-3, the J call TRBJ1-5, with a weak D call TRBD1 (5 bases). The V end was cut by 4 bases, the J end by 2 bases, with 15 bases between. CDR1 MNHEY and CDR2 SVGEGT come from the germline V gene. This CDR3 comprises 16 residues. CDR3 protein: CASSSGRRGGNQPQHF. The CDR3, as DNA: TGTGCCAGCAGTTCGGGACGGCGAGGGGGCAATCAGCCCCAGCATTTT.